This T cell receptor beta chain was recorded in a study of blood T cell repertoires in COVID-19. The wider study: Samples taken during acute and convalescent COVID-19 were collected in the United States, Italy and Spain. The analysed material was cDNA or gDNA that came from T cells, B-cell-depleted T cells, or PBMCs.

Germline CDR1 and CDR2: SGHRS and YFSETQ. The V and J ends lost 5 bases and 0 bases respectively, with 14 bases between them. The CDR3 is made up of 15 amino acids. Authors' processing steps: Counts of nucleated cells, estimated from reference gene primer amplification, were obtained. Sequenced by immunoSEQ multiplex PCR; TCRdb stores in-frame clones only, minus some. Clone size and the V and J calls come from that table; the DNA yielded D and trimming. Altogether 300,000 to 400,000 clones are present, approximately 88% being singletons, with the ten largest covering around 4.8%. Among Cohort 3 donors, those recovered had two negative PCRs, clearance, or symptom resolution. The table lists this clone with a few counts.

This TCR was recovered from a man in his sixties who had recovered from COVID-19. The sample consisted of PBMCs or T cells enriched from blood (not recorded which). The gene calls are TRBV5-1 and TRBJ1-2, with D possibly being TRBD1 (5 bases). CDR3 sequence reads: CASSMGGTANYGYTF. CDR3 nucleotides: TGCGCCAGCAGTATGGGGGGAACTGCTAACTATGGCTACACCTTC.